Below are 31 T cell receptor beta chains sequenced from a single sample in a study of control samples from healthy donors and cancer patients. Repertoires were generated with immunoSEQ multiplex PCR, while TCRdb's copy carries only in-frame clones and drops some. The table lists some 97,000 clones, roughly 87% of them singletons. Sequenced sample: blood. The source is a woman between 50 and 59 years old in good health.

This chain connects TRBV30 to TRBJ1-3, with D perhaps matching TRBD1 (6 bases). Between the trimmed V and J ends, which lost 4 bases and 2 bases, there was a span of 18 bases. CDR1 is GTSNPN and CDR2 is SVGIG in the germline V gene (reference sequence). The CDR3 has 16 residues. The CDR3 reads CAWNRGGDLPGNTIYF. CDR3 coding DNA: TGTGCCTGGAATAGGGGGGGGGACTTACCTGGAAACACCATATATTTT.

The chain links TRBV12-3 or TRBV12-4 to TRBJ1-5, with D unclear. The CDR3 has 13 residues. V was pared by 3 bases and J by 6 bases, with 9 bases between. This chain's CDR3 is CASSFSLGQPQHF. In DNA form, the CDR3 reads TGTGCCAGCAGTTTCTCACTCGGTCAGCCCCAGCATTTT.

This chain links TRBV14 with TRBJ1-4; D call uncertain. V was cut by 0 bases and J by 4 bases, with 12 bases left in between. This CDR3 contains 16 residues. The germline V gene has CDR1 SGHDN and CDR2 FVKESK. CDR3 amino acids: CASSQDKRLNNEKLFF. The DNA for the CDR3 is TGTGCCAGCAGCCAAGATAAGCGGCTAAATAATGAAAAACTGTTTTTT.

The rearrangement uses TRBV19 and TRBJ2-1; TRBD2 matches 11 bases. The CDR3 is 18 residues long. V gave up 4 bases and J gave up 3 bases; unmatched junction bases: 11. Germline lookup yields CDR1 LNHDA and CDR2 SQIVND (reference sequence). CDR3 nucleotide sequence: TGTGCCAGTAGTAAGGGACAGACTAGCGGGGCTAACTACAATGAGCAGTTCTTC. Its translation is CASSKGQTSGANYNEQFF.

The chain recombines TRBV2 with TRBJ2-2; the D gene is possibly TRBD2 (5 bases). V was cut by 5 bases and J by 6 bases, with 13 bases left in between. The V gene's germline CDR1 is SNHLY and CDR2 FYNNEI. This CDR3 contains 14 residues. CDR3 nucleotides: TGTGCCAGCAGTTCTCCTGGGCGGGCCGGGGAGCTGTTTTTT. Its translation: CASSSPGRAGELFF.

The V and J genes are TRBV2 and TRBJ1-5, with D perhaps TRBD1 (6 bases). The germline V gene encodes CDR1 SNHLY and CDR2 FYNNEI. Trimming removed 4 bases at V and 0 bases at J, with 16 bases between. This CDR3 has 17 amino acids. CDR3 sequence reads: CASSAQGPYYSNQPQHF. In DNA form, the CDR3 reads TGTGCCAGCAGTGCGCAGGGGCCATATTATAGCAATCAGCCCCAGCATTTT. The full variable domain, in which reference TRBV2 and TRBJ1-5 provide the parts outside the CDR3, is EPEVTQTPSHQVTQMGQEVILRCVPISNHLYFYWYRQILGQKVEFLVSFYNNEISEKSEIFDDQFSVERPDGSNFTLKIRSTKLEDSAMYFCASSAQGPYYSNQPQHFGDGTRLSIL.

The chain joins TRBV5-6 to TRBJ1-4, with D perhaps TRBD1 (6 bases). The germline CDR1 and CDR2 sequences are SGHDT and YYEEEE. V gave up 0 bases and J gave up 6 bases, with 6 bases separating them. This CDR3 spans 13 amino acids. The CDR3 DNA sequence: TGTGCCAGCAGCTTGGGGACAGATGAAAAACTGTTTTTT. Its translation is CASSLGTDEKLFF.

This rearrangement joins TRBV10-1 to TRBJ2-3; tentative D call: TRBD2 (7 bases). Deletions cut 5 bases from V and 1 base from J, with 10 bases between. Per germline, CDR1 WNHNN and CDR2 SYGVQD (reference sequence). The CDR3 totals 14 residues. CDR3 coding DNA: TGCGCCAGCAGTTGGGGGGGGCGCACAGATACGCAGTATTTT. Translated: CASSWGGRTDTQYF.

The rearrangement joins TRBV24-1 to TRBJ2-3; TRBD2 aligns across 13 bases. The J segment lost 8 bases and the V segment lost 3 bases, leaving 10 bases of the junction unmatched. The CDR3 has 17 residues. Germline-derived CDR1 and CDR2 are KGHDR and SFDVKD. The CDR3 nucleotides are TGTGCCACCAGTGATACGGGGACTAGCGGGACTGTTCGTACGCAGTATTTT. It specifies CATSDTGTSGTVRTQYF.

The rearrangement uses TRBV11-2 and TRBJ1-1; D gene uncertain. CDR3 length: 12 residues. Trimming cost V 5 bases and J 5 bases, with 9 bases left between them. Germline V gives CDR1 SGHAT, CDR2 FQNNGV. CDR3 DNA sequence: TGTGCCAGCAGCGTTCGTAGGACTGAAGCTTTCTTT. It is translated as CASSVRRTEAFF.

The genes are TRBV7-7 and TRBJ2-1; D uncertain. V lost 5 bases to trimming and J lost 0 bases, with 11 bases between them. Germline CDR1 and CDR2: SSHAT and FNYEAQ (reference sequence). The CDR3 spans 15 residues. The CDR3 region has the DNA TGTGCCAGCAGCCCCGACGCTGGCTCCTACAATGAGCAGTTCTTC. Protein: CASSPDAGSYNEQFF.

The chain joins TRBV19 to TRBJ1-4, with D hard to call. Germline CDR1 is LNHDA and CDR2 is SQIVND (reference sequence). The CDR3 has 14 residues. The V end was cut by 3 bases, the J end by 14 bases, with 19 bases between. The CDR3 here is CASSIVGSTDELFF. CDR3 DNA sequence: TGTGCCAGTAGTATTGTCGGCAGCACCGACGAGCTGTTTTTT.

The rearrangement joins TRBV24-1 to TRBJ2-1; D possibly corresponds to TRBD1 (6 bases). Per germline, CDR1 KGHDR and CDR2 SFDVKD. Deletions cut 3 bases from V and 9 bases from J, with 20 bases between. The CDR3 consists of 16 residues. The CDR3: CATSDPPRTASVEQFF. CDR3 bases: TGTGCCACCAGTGATCCCCCCCGGACAGCCAGTGTTGAGCAGTTCTTC.

J is TRBJ1-2 and V is TRBV3-1 (or the pseudogene TRBV3-2), with D unclear. CDR1 and CDR2 from the germline V gene are LGHDT and YNNKEL (reference sequence). Trimming took off 3 bases at V and 2 bases at J, with 25 bases between the two ends. The CDR3 loop spans 19 amino acids. In nucleotides, the CDR3 is TGTGCCAGCAGCCAGATCAGGCCAGTGAGATCAGGCTTGAACTATGGCTACACCTTC. It yields the protein CASSQIRPVRSGLNYGYTF.

J is TRBJ2-7 and V is TRBV27, with 10 bases identical to TRBD1. Losses at the gene ends were 5 bases for V and 3 bases for J; bases not matched to a gene: 7. CDR1 is MNHEY, CDR2 SMNVEV, per germline (reference sequence). The CDR3 covers 15 residues. Here the CDR3 DNA reads TGTGCCAGCAGTAACGGACAGGGGGGGGTCTACGAGCAGTACTTC. Its protein is CASSNGQGGVYEQYF.

The CDR3 reads CASRSERASNYGYTF. CDR3 sequence (DNA): TGTGCCAGTAGAAGCGAAAGAGCCTCTAACTATGGCTACACCTTC. The V call is TRBV19, the J call TRBJ1-2; no clear D gene. V was clipped by 6 bases and J by 0 bases, with 14 bases between them. The CDR3 runs to 15 residues. Germline V gives CDR1 LNHDA, CDR2 SQIVND (reference sequence). The full variable domain, rest sourced from reference TRBV19 and TRBJ1-2, is DGGITQSPKYLFRKEGQNVTLSCEQNLNHDAMYWYRQDPGQGLRLIYYSQIVNDFQKGDIAEGYSVSREKKESFPLTVTSAQKNPTAFYLCASRSERASNYGYTFGSGTRLTVV.

CDR3 sequence: CAWSRQGQSLFF. CDR3 coding DNA: TGTGCCTGGAGCCGGCAGGGGCAAAGCCTGTTTTTT. The genes are TRBV30 and TRBJ1-4; tentative D call: TRBD1 (6 bases). The CDR3 has 12 residues. Between the trimmed V and J ends, which lost 3 bases and 14 bases, there was a span of 16 bases. Germline-derived CDR1 and CDR2 are GTSNPN and SVGIG (reference sequence).

This sequence joins TRBV11-2 and TRBJ1-2; D is ambiguous. This CDR3 is built from 15 residues. The V and J ends lost 3 bases and 1 base respectively, with 12 bases between them. Germline CDR1 SGHAT, CDR2 FQNNGV. CDR3 sequence: CASSLSPADNYGYTF. The CDR3 nucleotides are TGTGCCAGCAGCTTGTCCCCAGCTGATAACTATGGCTACACCTTC.

V is TRBV7-9 and J is TRBJ2-1; D gene uncertain. Deletions cut 0 bases from V and 4 bases from J, with 16 bases between. CDR1 is SEHNR and CDR2 is FQNEAQ in the germline V gene (reference sequence). There are 17 residues in the CDR3. Here the CDR3 reads CASSLANLGRWYNEQFF. The CDR3 DNA sequence: TGTGCCAGCAGCTTAGCGAACTTGGGCAGGTGGTACAATGAGCAGTTCTTC.

Only a few counts were recorded for this clone. V gene TRBV18 combines with J gene TRBJ2-2; D is unresolved. Trimming took 0 bases from V and 7 from J, leaving 6 bases between them. This CDR3 comprises 13 residues. CDR1 is KGHSH, CDR2 LQKENI, per germline. CDR3 nucleotides: TGTGCCAGCTCACCACCTAAGAGCGGGGAGCTGTTTTTT. Its translation is CASSPPKSGELFF.

This chain connects TRBV9 to TRBJ2-7; D tentatively reads TRBD1 or TRBD2 (5 bases each). Germline V gene data show CDR1 as SGDLS and CDR2 as YYNGEE. The CDR3 covers 17 residues. The ends were cut back, 3 bases at V and 2 bases at J, with 21 bases in the middle. The CDR3 protein is CASSGGEGQAVTYEQYF. In DNA form, the CDR3 reads TGTGCCAGCAGCGGGGGCGAGGGCCAGGCCGTAACCTACGAGCAGTACTTC. Combining the CDR3 with reference TRBV9 and TRBJ2-7 gives the whole variable domain DSGVTQTPKHLITATGQRVTLRCSPRSGDLSVYWYQQSLDQGLQFLIQYYNGEERAKGNILERFSAQQFPDLHSELNLSSLELGDSALYFCASSGGEGQAVTYEQYFGPGTRLTVT.

V gene TRBV28 combines with J gene TRBJ2-3; D might be TRBD2 (6 bases). Germline loops: CDR1 MDHEN, CDR2 SYDVKM. Trimming shortened V by 6 bases and J by 15 bases, and 19 bases separated the two germline ends. The CDR3 runs 12 residues. CDR3 bases: TGTGCCAGCAGCTCACTAGCCAGGGCCGGATATTTT. Translated, it gives CASSSLARAGYF.

The genes are TRBV5-6 and TRBJ2-7, with no clear D. Deletions cut 1 base from V and 6 bases from J, with 8 bases between. The CDR3 is 12 residues long. Germline CDR1 and CDR2: SGHDT and YYEEEE. CDR3 DNA sequence: TGTGCCAGCAGCTTGTCCGGTACCGAGCAGTACTTC. This sequence encodes CASSLSGTEQYF.

The rearrangement uses TRBV27 and TRBJ1-6; TRBD1 agrees at 8 bases. V was clipped by 0 bases and J by 13 bases; unmatched bases: 14. The V gene's germline CDR1 is MNHEY and CDR2 SMNVEV (reference sequence). The CDR3 covers 17 residues. CDR3 amino acids: CASSLSRGQGPIRPLHF. The CDR3 DNA sequence: TGTGCCAGCAGTTTATCCAGGGGGCAAGGTCCCATTCGGCCCCTCCACTTT.

The gene calls are TRBV7-9 and TRBJ2-3; D is possibly TRBD1 (5 bases). Germline V gives CDR1 SEHNR, CDR2 FQNEAQ (reference sequence). This CDR3 comprises 13 residues. V lost 5 bases and J lost 4, with 10 bases in between. This CDR3 is CASSPWGADTQYF. CDR3 DNA: TGTGCCAGCAGCCCTTGGGGCGCAGATACGCAGTATTTT.

The chain has TRBV2 and TRBJ1-2; D is unclear. Looked up from germline, CDR1 is SNHLY and CDR2 is FYNNEI. V lost 1 base and J lost 7, with 10 bases in between. The CDR3 covers 13 residues. The CDR3 spells CASSEGWTAGYTF. The CDR3 nucleotides are TGTGCCAGCAGTGAAGGGTGGACGGCTGGCTACACCTTC.

The chain uses TRBV10-3 and TRBJ1-1; D perhaps matches TRBD1 (6 bases). The length of the CDR3 is 15 residues. Germline CDR1 ENHRY, CDR2 SYGVKD. Trimming shortened V by 2 bases and J by 0 bases, and 10 bases separated the two germline ends. Here the CDR3 reads CAISEAGAMNTEAFF. The CDR3 region has the DNA TGTGCCATCAGTGAGGCGGGGGCGATGAACACTGAAGCTTTCTTT.

CDR3 DNA: TGTGCCAGTAGTATAGGAACAAGGACAGGGGGTAATTCACCCCTCCACTTT. This encodes CASSIGTRTGGNSPLHF. The rearrangement links TRBV19 to TRBJ1-6; the match to TRBD1 covers 10 bases. Looked up from germline, CDR1 is LNHDA and CDR2 is SQIVND (reference sequence). V was clipped by 1 base and J by 6 bases; unmatched bases: 6. CDR3 length: 17 residues.

V gene TRBV11-2 combines with J gene TRBJ1-6, with 9 bases identical to TRBD1. The CDR3 has 14 amino acids. V lost 3 bases, J lost 9 bases, and 3 bases stayed unmatched. Per germline, CDR1 SGHAT and CDR2 FQNNGV. CDR3 sequence (DNA): TGTGCCAGCAGCTTCTACAGGGGGCTTTCACCCCTCCACTTT. Translation gives CASSFYRGLSPLHF.

This chain connects TRBV5-1 to TRBJ1-1; the D gene is possibly TRBD1 (6 bases). V was cut by 4 bases and J by 10 bases, with 23 bases left in between. This CDR3 region has 15 residues. CDR1 and CDR2 from the germline V gene are SGHRS and YFSETQ. This CDR3 reads CASSHTPTGGAGAFF. The CDR3 nucleotides read TGCGCCAGCAGCCACACTCCCACCGGGGGGGCAGGAGCTTTCTTT.

The V and J genes are TRBV2 and TRBJ1-1, with 9 bases lining up with TRBD1. The CDR3 consists of 15 residues. CDR1 SNHLY and CDR2 FYNNEI come from the germline V gene. The V gene end was trimmed by 7 bases and the J gene end by 6 bases; junction bases not matched to a gene: 12. The CDR3, as DNA: TGTGCCAGCATGCCCGGGACAGGGAGGGGCTCTGAAGCTTTCTTT. Translation gives CASMPGTGRGSEAFF.